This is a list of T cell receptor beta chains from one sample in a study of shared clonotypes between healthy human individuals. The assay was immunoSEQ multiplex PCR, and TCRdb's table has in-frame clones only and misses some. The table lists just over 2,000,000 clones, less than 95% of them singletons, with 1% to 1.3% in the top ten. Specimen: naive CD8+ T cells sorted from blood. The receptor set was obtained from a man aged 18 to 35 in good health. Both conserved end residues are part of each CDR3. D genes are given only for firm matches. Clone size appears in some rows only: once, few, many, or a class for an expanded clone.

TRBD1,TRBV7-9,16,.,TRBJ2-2,CASSLWDRVYTGELFF,TGTGCCAGCAGCTTATGGGACAGGGTTTACACCGGGGAGCTGTTTTTT
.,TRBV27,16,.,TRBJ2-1,CASTAGFGEDSDEQFF,TGTGCCAGCACCGCGGGGTTTGGTGAGGATTCGGATGAGCAGTTCTTC
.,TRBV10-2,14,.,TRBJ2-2,CASIGDARSGELFF,TGCGCCAGCATCGGGGATGCTAGGTCCGGGGAGCTGTTTTTT
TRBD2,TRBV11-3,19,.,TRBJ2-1,CASSLGSWEGSSSYNEQFF,TGTGCCAGCAGCTTAGGGTCGTGGGAGGGGTCTAGTTCCTACAATGAGCAGTTCTTC
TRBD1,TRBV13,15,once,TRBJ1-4,CASSLGDRGNEKLFF,TGTGCCAGCAGCTTAGGAGACAGGGGAAATGAAAAACTGTTTTTT
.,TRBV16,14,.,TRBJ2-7,CASSQLGVDYEQYF,TGTGCCAGCAGCCAACTAGGGGTGGACTACGAGCAGTACTTC
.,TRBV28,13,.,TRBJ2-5,CASSSKVQETQYF,TGTGCCAGCAGTTCGAAGGTTCAAGAGACCCAGTACTTC
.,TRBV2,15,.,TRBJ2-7,CASSEVTGVSYEQYF,TGTGCCAGCAGTGAAGTTACAGGCGTTTCCTACGAGCAGTACTTC
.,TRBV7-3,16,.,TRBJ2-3,CASSPGRTISTDTQYF,TGTGCCAGCAGCCCTGGACGAACGATAAGCACAGATACGCAGTATTTT
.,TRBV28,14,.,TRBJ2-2,CASMRRDYTGELFF,TGTGCCAGCATGAGGCGAGACTACACCGGGGAGCTGTTTTTT
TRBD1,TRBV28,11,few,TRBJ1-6,CASSSGTGVHF,TGTGCCAGCAGTTCTGGGACAGGGGTACACTTT
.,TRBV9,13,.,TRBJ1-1,CASGLGGGTEAFF,TGTGCCAGCGGTCTGGGCGGTGGCACTGAAGCTTTCTTT
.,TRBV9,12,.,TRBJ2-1,CASSPQGNEQFF,TGTGCCAGCAGCCCTCAGGGCAATGAGCAGTTCTTC
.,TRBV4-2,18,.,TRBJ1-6,CASSQAPFRGSYNSPLHF,TGTGCCAGCAGCCAAGCCCCCTTTCGGGGATCCTATAATTCACCCCTCCACTTT
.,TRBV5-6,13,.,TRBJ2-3,CASSLVGTETQYF,TGTGCCAGCAGCTTGGTCGGAACCGAGACGCAGTATTTT
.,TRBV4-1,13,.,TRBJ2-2,CASSQVVTGELFF,TGCGCCAGCAGCCAAGTAGTCACCGGGGAGCTGTTTTTT
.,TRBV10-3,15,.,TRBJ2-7,CAISEGLGQSYEQYF,TGTGCCATCAGTGAGGGTTTGGGTCAGTCCTACGAGCAGTACTTC
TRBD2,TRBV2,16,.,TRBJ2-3,CASSGTSGKSTDTQYF,TGTGCCAGCAGTGGGACTAGCGGGAAAAGCACAGATACGCAGTATTTT
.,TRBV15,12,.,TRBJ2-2,CATSRDEGELFF,TGTGCCACCAGCAGAGATGAGGGAGAGCTGTTTTTT
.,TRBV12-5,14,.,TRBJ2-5,CASGVSGEEETQYF,TGTGCTAGTGGGGTATCAGGGGAAGAAGAGACCCAGTACTTC
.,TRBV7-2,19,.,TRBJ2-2,CASSLVVIGGGAVTGELFF,TGTGCCAGCAGCTTAGTGGTCATAGGGGGAGGCGCAGTCACCGGGGAGCTGTTTTTT
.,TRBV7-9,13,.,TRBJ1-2,CASSQGSPYGYTF,TGTGCCAGCAGCCAGGGATCTCCCTATGGCTACACCTTC
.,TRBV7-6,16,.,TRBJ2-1,CASSLEGLATYNEQFF,TGTGCCAGCAGCTTAGAAGGGCTAGCGACCTACAATGAGCAGTTCTTC
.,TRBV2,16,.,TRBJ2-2,CASSDSISVNTGELFF,TGTGCCAGCAGTGATAGTATTAGCGTGAACACCGGGGAGCTGTTTTTT
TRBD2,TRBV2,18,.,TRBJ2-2,CASSGPGTSLVVTGELFF,TGTGCCAGCAGTGGGCCCGGGACTAGCTTGGTGGTGACCGGGGAGCTGTTTTTT
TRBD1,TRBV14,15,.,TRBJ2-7,CASSQVSGGSYEQYF,TGTGCCAGCAGCCAAGTCTCAGGGGGTTCCTACGAGCAGTACTTC
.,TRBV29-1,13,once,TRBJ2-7,CSVAGIGDYEQYF,TGCAGCGTTGCTGGCATCGGGGACTACGAGCAGTACTTC
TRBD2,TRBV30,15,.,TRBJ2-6,CAWEAGGLGANVLTF,TGTGCCTGGGAAGCGGGGGGCTTAGGGGCCAACGTCCTGACTTTC
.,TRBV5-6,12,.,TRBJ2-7,CASSQSPLEQYF,TGTGCCAGCAGCCAGAGCCCCCTGGAGCAGTACTTC
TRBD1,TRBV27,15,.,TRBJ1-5,CASSIGGVKNQPQHF,TGTGCCAGCAGCATAGGGGGCGTGAAGAATCAGCCCCAGCATTTT
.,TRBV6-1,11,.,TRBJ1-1,CASTKNTEAFF,TGTGCCAGTACTAAGAACACTGAAGCTTTCTTT
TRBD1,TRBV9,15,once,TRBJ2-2,CASSDPGQGAGELFF,TGTGCCAGCAGCGACCCGGGACAGGGGGCCGGGGAGCTGTTTTTT
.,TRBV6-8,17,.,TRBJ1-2,CASTRGPGPIRRYGYTF,TGTGCCAGCACGAGGGGTCCAGGACCGATTCGTAGATACGGCTACACCTTC
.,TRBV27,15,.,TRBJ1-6,CASSLQDTYNSPLHF,TGTGCCAGCAGTTTACAGGATACCTATAATTCACCCCTCCACTTT
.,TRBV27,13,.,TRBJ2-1,CASYRSPYNEQFF,TGTGCCAGTTACAGGTCCCCCTACAATGAGCAGTTCTTC
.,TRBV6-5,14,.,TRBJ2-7,CASSYAAGFYEQYF,TGTGCCAGCAGTTACGCTGCAGGGTTCTACGAGCAGTACTTC
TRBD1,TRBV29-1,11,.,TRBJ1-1,CSVGVGGAAFF,TGCAGCGTTGGGGTAGGGGGCGCAGCTTTCTTT
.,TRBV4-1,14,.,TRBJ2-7,CASSQEGASYEQYF,TGCGCCAGCAGCCAAGAGGGTGCCTCCTACGAGCAGTACTTC
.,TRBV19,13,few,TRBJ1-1,CASSIFMNTEAFF,TGTGCCAGTAGTATTTTCATGAACACTGAAGCTTTCTTT
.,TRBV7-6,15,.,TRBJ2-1,CASSQSGSSYNEQFF,TGTGCCAGCAGCCAGAGCGGTAGCTCCTACAATGAGCAGTTCTTC
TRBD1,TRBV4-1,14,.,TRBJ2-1,CASSRDSPGYEQFF,TGCGCCAGCAGCCGGGACAGCCCAGGCTATGAGCAGTTCTTC